Listed here are 23 T cell receptor beta chains from one sample, sequenced in a study of technical replicates of blood from several donors. Sequenced by immunoSEQ multiplex PCR; TCRdb stores in-frame clones only, minus some. Counted here are tens of thousands of clones, 80% to 90% occurring once; the ten biggest clones make up approximately 4.6%. The source material was PBMCs. The receptors were gathered from a human donor in good health. Some clones in this sample may be carry-over from other donors' samples.

The V and J genes are TRBV10-2 and TRBJ1-2, with TRBD1 as a possible D gene (6 bases). Germline V gives CDR1 WSHSY, CDR2 SAAADI. The CDR3 is 12 residues long. Trimming took 3 bases from V and 6 from J, leaving 8 bases between them. This CDR3 reads CASSDQGNGYTF. For the CDR3, the DNA is TGCGCCAGCAGTGACCAGGGGAATGGCTACACCTTC.

V and J are TRBV29-1 and TRBJ2-3; 13 bases map to TRBD2. Per the germline V gene, CDR1 is SQVTM and CDR2 is ANQGSEA. With V trimmed by 7 bases and J by 2 bases, 6 bases remained unmatched. The CDR3 covers 15 residues. The CDR3 here is CSAMGLAGNTDTQYF. The CDR3 DNA is TGCAGCGCCATGGGACTAGCGGGGAACACAGATACGCAGTATTTT.

The rearrangement uses TRBV7-2 and TRBJ2-7; D possibly corresponds to TRBD2 (6 bases). The germline V and J ends were trimmed by 0 bases and 1 base, with 10 bases remaining between them. CDR3 length: 15 residues. Per the germline V gene, CDR1 is SGHTA and CDR2 is FQGNSA. Here the CDR3 DNA reads TGTGCCAGCAGCTTAGCTGCGGGGACGTCCTACGAGCAGTACTTC. As protein: CASSLAAGTSYEQYF. The whole variable domain, remainder taken from reference TRBV7-2 and TRBJ2-7, is GAGVSQSPSNKVTEKGKDVELRCDPISGHTALYWYRQSLGQGLEFLIYFQGNSAPDKSGLPSDRFSAERTGGSVSTLTIQRTQQEDSAVYLCASSLAAGTSYEQYFGPGTRLTVT.

The chain is built from TRBV19 and TRBJ2-3, with 9 positions matching TRBD2. The V gene's germline CDR1 is LNHDA and CDR2 SQIVND (reference sequence). The CDR3 consists of 15 residues. Trimming took 6 bases from V and 6 from J; bases not matched to a gene: 10. The CDR3 DNA reads TGTGCCAGTAGAGACTTCCTAGCGGGAATGGATACGCAGTATTTT. Translation: CASRDFLAGMDTQYF.

This clone was found a few times. This chain connects TRBV5-1 to TRBJ2-2; 11 bases map to TRBD1. The CDR3 consists of 15 residues. The germline V gene encodes CDR1 SGHRS and CDR2 YFSETQ. The V gene end was trimmed by 3 bases and the J gene end by 8 bases; junction bases not matched to a gene: 6. CDR3 in amino acids: CASSSGTGGQGELFF. DNA for the CDR3: TGCGCCAGCAGCTCCGGGACAGGGGGTCAAGGGGAGCTGTTTTTT.

This chain connects TRBV7-8 to TRBJ2-2, with 12 bases fitting TRBD1. V shed 5 bases, J shed 3 bases, and the junction held 10 bases outside the gene matches. Looked up from germline, CDR1 is SGHVS and CDR2 is FQNEAQ. The CDR3 consists of 18 residues. CDR3 DNA sequence: TGTGCCAGCAGCCCACGGGACAGGGGGCTTAGTTACACCGGGGAGCTGTTTTTT. Its translation: CASSPRDRGLSYTGELFF.

The chain recombines TRBV7-9 with TRBJ1-2; no clear D. V lost 3 bases, J lost 8 bases, and 19 bases lay in between. The CDR3 is 15 amino acids. Germline assignment: CDR1 SEHNR and CDR2 FQNEAQ (reference sequence). The CDR3 spells CASSFARIGFGGYTF. CDR3 bases: TGTGCCAGCAGCTTCGCCAGGATTGGATTTGGGGGCTACACCTTC.

This rearrangement joins TRBV7-8 to TRBJ1-1; D gene ambiguous. Germline assignment: CDR1 SGHVS and CDR2 FQNEAQ. V lost 5 bases and J 7 bases, leaving 17 bases between the germline ends. The CDR3 is made up of 14 amino acids. The CDR3 DNA sequence: TGTGCCAGCAGCCCGGGATCCTTAGGCGTTGAAGCTTTCTTT. Translation: CASSPGSLGVEAFF.

The chain links TRBV27 to TRBJ2-5, with D possibly matching TRBD1 (6 bases). This CDR3 is 15 amino acids long. Germline CDR1 is MNHEY and CDR2 is SMNVEV (reference sequence). V gave up 7 bases and J gave up 0 bases, with 15 bases separating them. The CDR3 sequence is CASTRKGGDQETQYF. Here the CDR3 DNA reads TGTGCCAGCACCCGGAAAGGGGGAGACCAAGAGACCCAGTACTTC.

A remark on this clone: Other DNA sequences from this sample encode an identical CDR3 as well. Here the CDR3 reads CSAYTDTQYF. CDR3 DNA: TGCAGTGCCTACACAGATACGCAGTATTTT. The J gene is TRBJ2-3, the V gene TRBV20-1; D unclear. This CDR3 contains 10 residues. V shed 6 bases and J shed 2 bases, with 3 bases lying between them. Germline V lookup: CDR1 DFQATT, CDR2 SNEGSKA (reference sequence).

The chain carries TRBV4-3 and TRBJ1-1; TRBD1 might be the D (5 bases). The ends were cut back, 0 bases at V and 8 bases at J, with 16 bases in the middle. The CDR3 has 15 residues. From germline, CDR1 is LGHNA and CDR2 YSLEER. DNA for the CDR3: TGCGCCAGCAGCCAAGACAGGGCCCGGGGGTCGGAAGCTTTCTTT. It encodes CASSQDRARGSEAFF.

This clone came up a few times. The rearrangement joins TRBV7-9 to TRBJ2-7, with 11 bases fitting TRBD1. V shed 1 base, J shed 4 bases, and the junction held 3 bases outside the gene matches. CDR3 size: 15 residues. Germline loops: CDR1 SEHNR, CDR2 FQNEAQ (reference sequence). CDR3 bases: TGTGCCAGCAGCTTAGATCGGGACAGGGGGTACGAGCAGTACTTC. It is translated as CASSLDRDRGYEQYF.

The J gene is TRBJ1-1, the V gene TRBV19, with 7 bases fitting TRBD1. In germline, CDR1 is LNHDA, CDR2 SQIVND (reference sequence). V lost 8 bases to trimming and J lost 2 bases; unmatched junction nucleotides: 5. The CDR3 is 13 amino acids. The CDR3, as DNA: TGTGCCAGTTCCCGGGACAGCAACACTGAAGCTTTCTTT. The encoded protein is CASSRDSNTEAFF.

The V call is TRBV6-5, the J call TRBJ2-5, with 7 bases identical to TRBD1. The CDR3 sequence is 14 residues long. Looked up from germline, CDR1 is MNHEY and CDR2 is SVGAGI. The V and J ends lost 8 bases and 5 bases, in that order; junction bases with no gene match: 11. DNA of the CDR3: TGTGCCAGCTCCCCGCCGGGCAGGGGGGAGACCCAGTACTTC. It codes for CASSPPGRGETQYF.

The CDR3 loop is CATSRVPRDRAGNTIYF. Written as DNA, the CDR3 is TGTGCCACCAGCAGAGTCCCAAGGGACAGGGCGGGAAACACCATATATTTT. The chain couples TRBV15 to TRBJ1-3, with 9 nucleotides matching TRBD1. Germline V lookup: CDR1 LNHNV, CDR2 YYDKDF (reference sequence). V was pared by 1 base and J by 4 bases, with 8 bases of the junction left unmatched. CDR3 length equals 17 residues.

J is TRBJ1-3 and V is TRBV6-5; D remains ambiguous. V was pared by 2 bases and J by 0 bases, with 8 bases between. The length of the CDR3 is 15 residues. CDR1 MNHEY and CDR2 SVGAGI come from the germline V gene. In nucleotides, the CDR3 is TGTGCCAGCAGTTACGGGCAGGACTCTGGAAACACCATATATTTT. Amino acid sequence: CASSYGQDSGNTIYF.

This clone was recorded a few times. The V gene is TRBV14, the J gene TRBJ1-6, with D possibly TRBD1 on 5 matching bases. The germline CDR1 and CDR2 sequences are SGHDN and FVKESK. The CDR3 is 15 amino acids. Trimming took off 3 bases at V and 8 bases at J, with 14 bases between the two ends. CDR3 amino acids: CASSQWGSRYSPLHF. The CDR3 bases are TGTGCCAGCAGCCAGTGGGGCTCGAGGTATTCACCCCTCCACTTT.

This chain joins TRBV6-5 and TRBJ2-2; TRBD2 matches 7 bases. This CDR3 has 16 residues. V trimming: 3 bases; J trimming: 1 base; junction bases outside the gene matches: 5. Looked up from germline, CDR1 is MNHEY and CDR2 is SVGAGI. The CDR3 protein is CASSYLTGGNTGELFF. The CDR3 DNA reads as TGTGCCAGCAGTTATCTAACGGGAGGGAACACCGGGGAGCTGTTTTTT.

V is TRBV7-9 and J is TRBJ2-2; 7 nucleotides match TRBD2. Trimming at V came to 6 bases and at J to 7 bases, leaving 11 bases not matched to a gene. The CDR3 consists of 15 residues. Germline V lookup: CDR1 SEHNR, CDR2 FQNEAQ (reference sequence). CDR3 in DNA: TGTGCCAGCAGTTCCCGGGGAGGGGAGAACGGGGAGCTGTTTTTT. Residues: CASSSRGGENGELFF.

This chain links TRBV20-1 with TRBJ1-3; D ambiguous. The germline CDR1 and CDR2 sequences are DFQATT and SNEGSKA (reference sequence). The V end was cut by 7 bases, the J end by 3 bases, with 7 bases between. The CDR3 is 11 amino acids. The CDR3 here is CSVARGNTIYF. Written as DNA, the CDR3 is TGCAGTGTGGCCCGTGGAAACACCATATATTTT.

The chain is built from TRBV7-6 and TRBJ1-1; the match to TRBD1 covers 7 bases. Unmatched junction bases numbered 14, after V lost 2 bases and J lost 5 bases. The V gene's germline CDR1 is SGHVS and CDR2 FNYEAQ. The CDR3 contains 17 residues. As DNA, the CDR3 is TGTGCCAGCAGCTTACGGGTAGGGGGCAAATTGGGAACTGAAGCTTTCTTT. Protein sequence: CASSLRVGGKLGTEAFF.

The table lists this clone with a count of one. The rearrangement uses TRBV7-6 and TRBJ2-2; 8 positions match TRBD1. Unmatched junction bases numbered 14, after V lost 5 bases and J lost 6 bases. Germline assignment: CDR1 SGHVS and CDR2 FNYEAQ. The CDR3 extends over 17 amino acids. The CDR3 sequence: CASSRAPGGFSAGELFF. The CDR3 nucleotides read TGTGCCAGCAGCCGGGCCCCAGGGGGCTTTTCCGCCGGGGAGCTGTTTTTT. Full variable domain (remainder filled in from reference TRBV7-6 and TRBJ2-2): GAGVSQSPRYKVTKRGQDVALRCDPISGHVSLYWYRQALGQGPEFLTYFNYEAQQDKSGLPNDRFSAERPEGSISTLTIQRTEQRDSAMYRCASSRAPGGFSAGELFFGEGSRLTVL.

This clone was counted between two and nine times. The chain links TRBV7-3 to TRBJ1-5; D ambiguous. Per germline, CDR1 SGHTA and CDR2 FQGTGA. The CDR3 is 11 residues long. The V and J ends lost 5 bases and 4 bases respectively, with 3 bases between them. This CDR3 is CASSLNQPQHF. The CDR3 region has the DNA TGTGCCAGCAGCCTAAATCAGCCCCAGCATTTT.